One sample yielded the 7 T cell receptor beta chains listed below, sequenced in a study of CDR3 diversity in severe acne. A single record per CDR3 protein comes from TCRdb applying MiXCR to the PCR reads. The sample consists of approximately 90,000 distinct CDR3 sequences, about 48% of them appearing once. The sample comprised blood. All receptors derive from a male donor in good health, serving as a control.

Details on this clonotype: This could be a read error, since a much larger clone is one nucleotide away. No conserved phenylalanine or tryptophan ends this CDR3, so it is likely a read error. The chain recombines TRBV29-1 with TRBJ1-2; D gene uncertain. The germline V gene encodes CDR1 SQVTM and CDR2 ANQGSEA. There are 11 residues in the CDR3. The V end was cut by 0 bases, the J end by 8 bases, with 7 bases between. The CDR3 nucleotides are TGCAGCGTTGAAGATGTGGGGGGCTACACCCTC. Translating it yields CSVEDVGGYTL.

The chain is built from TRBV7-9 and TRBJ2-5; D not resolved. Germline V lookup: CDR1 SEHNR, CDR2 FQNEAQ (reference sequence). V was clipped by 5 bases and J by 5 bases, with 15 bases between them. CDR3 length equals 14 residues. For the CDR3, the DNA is TGTGCCAGCAGCAAAGGTGGGGATCTGGAGACCCAGTACTTC. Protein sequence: CASSKGGDLETQYF.

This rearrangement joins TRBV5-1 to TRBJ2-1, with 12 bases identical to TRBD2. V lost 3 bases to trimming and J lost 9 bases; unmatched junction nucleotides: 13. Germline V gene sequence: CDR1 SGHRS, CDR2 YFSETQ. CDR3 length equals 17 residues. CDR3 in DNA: TGCGCCAGCAGCTATACTAGCGGGGGGCGCCAGGCAGGTGAGCAGTTCTTC. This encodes CASSYTSGGRQAGEQFF.

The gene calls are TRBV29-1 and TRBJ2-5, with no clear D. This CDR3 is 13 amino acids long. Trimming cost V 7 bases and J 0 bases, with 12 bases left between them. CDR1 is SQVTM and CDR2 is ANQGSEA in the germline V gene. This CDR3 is CSGIIANQETQYF. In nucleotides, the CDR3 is TGCAGCGGCATTATAGCAAACCAAGAGACCCAGTACTTC.

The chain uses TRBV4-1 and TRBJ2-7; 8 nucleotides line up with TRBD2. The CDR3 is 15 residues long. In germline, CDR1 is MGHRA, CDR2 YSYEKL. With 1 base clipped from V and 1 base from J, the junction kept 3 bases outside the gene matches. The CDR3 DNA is TGCGCCAGCAGCCAAGCAACTAGCGGTTCCTACGAGCAGTACTTC. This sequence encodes CASSQATSGSYEQYF.

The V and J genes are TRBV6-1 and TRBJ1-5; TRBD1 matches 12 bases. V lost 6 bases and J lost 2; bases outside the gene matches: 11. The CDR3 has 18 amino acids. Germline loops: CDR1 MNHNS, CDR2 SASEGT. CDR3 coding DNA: TGTGCCAGCAGGATGGGACAGGGGGCGTTCGGTGGCAATCAGCCCCAGCATTTT. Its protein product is CASRMGQGAFGGNQPQHF.

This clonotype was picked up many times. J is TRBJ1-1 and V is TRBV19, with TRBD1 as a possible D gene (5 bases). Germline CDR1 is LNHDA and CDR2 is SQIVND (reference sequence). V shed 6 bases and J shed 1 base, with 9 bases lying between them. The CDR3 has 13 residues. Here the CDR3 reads CASSWTPNTEAFF. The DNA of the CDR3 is TGTGCCAGTAGCTGGACACCGAACACTGAAGCTTTCTTT.